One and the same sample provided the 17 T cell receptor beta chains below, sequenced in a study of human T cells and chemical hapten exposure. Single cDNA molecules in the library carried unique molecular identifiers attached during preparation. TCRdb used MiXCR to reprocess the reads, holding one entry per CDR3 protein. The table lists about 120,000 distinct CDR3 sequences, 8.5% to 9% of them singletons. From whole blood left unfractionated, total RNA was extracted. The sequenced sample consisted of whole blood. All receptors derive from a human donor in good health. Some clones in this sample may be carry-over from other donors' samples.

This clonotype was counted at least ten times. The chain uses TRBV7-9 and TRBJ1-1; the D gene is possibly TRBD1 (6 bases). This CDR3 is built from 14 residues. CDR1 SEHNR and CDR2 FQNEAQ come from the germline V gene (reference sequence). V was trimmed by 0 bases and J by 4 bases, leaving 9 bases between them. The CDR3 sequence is CASSLAQGLTEAFF. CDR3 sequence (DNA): TGTGCCAGCAGCTTAGCCCAGGGGCTCACTGAAGCTTTCTTT.

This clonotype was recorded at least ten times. CDR3 in amino acids: CSVGKVSYEQYF. In DNA form, the CDR3 reads TGCAGCGTAGGAAAGGTTTCCTACGAGCAGTACTTC. The genes are TRBV29-1 and TRBJ2-7; D is uncertain. Germline values: CDR1 SQVTM, CDR2 ANQGSEA. V lost 6 bases and J lost 1, with 10 bases in between. The CDR3 is 12 residues long.

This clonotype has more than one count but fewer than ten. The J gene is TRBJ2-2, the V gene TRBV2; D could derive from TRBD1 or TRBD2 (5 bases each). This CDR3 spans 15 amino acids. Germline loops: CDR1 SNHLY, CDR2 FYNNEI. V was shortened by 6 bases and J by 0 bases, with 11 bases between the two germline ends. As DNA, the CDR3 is TGTGCCAGCAGCGACCGGGACGCGAACACCGGGGAGCTGTTTTTT. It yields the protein CASSDRDANTGELFF.

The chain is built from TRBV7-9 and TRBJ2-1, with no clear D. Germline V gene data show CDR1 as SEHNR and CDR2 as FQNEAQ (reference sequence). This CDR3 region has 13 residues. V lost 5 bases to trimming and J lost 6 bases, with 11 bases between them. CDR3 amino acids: CASSHSSANEQFF. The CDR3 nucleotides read TGTGCCAGCAGCCATAGTAGTGCCAATGAGCAGTTCTTC.

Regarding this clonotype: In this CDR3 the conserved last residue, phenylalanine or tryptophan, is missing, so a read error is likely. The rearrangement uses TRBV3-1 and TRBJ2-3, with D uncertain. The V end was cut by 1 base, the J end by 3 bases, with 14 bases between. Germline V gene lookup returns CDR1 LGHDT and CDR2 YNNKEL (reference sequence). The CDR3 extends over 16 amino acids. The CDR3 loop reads CASSQGPHYGTDTQYS. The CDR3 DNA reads TGTGCCAGCAGCCAAGGACCACACTACGGAACAGATACGCAGTATTCT.

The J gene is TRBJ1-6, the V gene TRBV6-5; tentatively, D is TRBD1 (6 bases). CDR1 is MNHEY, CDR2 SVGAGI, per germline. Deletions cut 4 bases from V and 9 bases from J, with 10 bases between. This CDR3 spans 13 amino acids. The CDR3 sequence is CASSLQGFSPLHF. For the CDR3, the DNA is TGTGCCAGCAGTTTACAGGGTTTTTCACCCCTCCACTTT.

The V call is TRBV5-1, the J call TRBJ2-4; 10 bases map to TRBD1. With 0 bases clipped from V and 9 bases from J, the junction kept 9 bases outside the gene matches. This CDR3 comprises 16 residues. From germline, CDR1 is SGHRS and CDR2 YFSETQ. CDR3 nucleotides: TGCGCCAGCAGCTTGGCGGGAGACAGGGGGCAGGCCATTCAGTACTTC. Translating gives CASSLAGDRGQAIQYF.

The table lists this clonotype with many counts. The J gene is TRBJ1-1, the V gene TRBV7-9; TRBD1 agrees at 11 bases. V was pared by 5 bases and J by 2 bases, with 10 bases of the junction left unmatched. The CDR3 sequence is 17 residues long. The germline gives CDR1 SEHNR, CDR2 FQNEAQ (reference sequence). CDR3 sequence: CASSARTGGPVNTEAFF. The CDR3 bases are TGTGCCAGCAGCGCCCGGACAGGGGGCCCAGTTAACACTGAAGCTTTCTTT.

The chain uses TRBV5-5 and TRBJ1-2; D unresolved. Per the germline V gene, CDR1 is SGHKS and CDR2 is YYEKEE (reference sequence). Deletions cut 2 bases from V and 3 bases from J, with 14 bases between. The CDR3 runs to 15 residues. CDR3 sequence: CASSLSNLRHYGYTF. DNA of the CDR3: TGTGCCAGCAGCTTAAGTAATCTGCGCCACTATGGCTACACCTTC.

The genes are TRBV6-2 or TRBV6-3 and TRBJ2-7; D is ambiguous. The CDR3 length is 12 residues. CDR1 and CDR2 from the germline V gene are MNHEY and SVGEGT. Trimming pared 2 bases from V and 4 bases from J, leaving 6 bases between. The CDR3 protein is CASSYTKYEQYF. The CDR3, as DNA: TGTGCCAGCAGTTACACCAAGTACGAGCAGTACTTC.

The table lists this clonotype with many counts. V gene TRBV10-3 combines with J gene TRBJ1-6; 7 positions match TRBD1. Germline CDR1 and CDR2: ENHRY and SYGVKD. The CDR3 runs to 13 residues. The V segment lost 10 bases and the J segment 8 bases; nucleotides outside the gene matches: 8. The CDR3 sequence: CASTDREHSPLHF. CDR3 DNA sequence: TGTGCCAGCACAGACAGGGAGCATTCACCCCTCCACTTT.

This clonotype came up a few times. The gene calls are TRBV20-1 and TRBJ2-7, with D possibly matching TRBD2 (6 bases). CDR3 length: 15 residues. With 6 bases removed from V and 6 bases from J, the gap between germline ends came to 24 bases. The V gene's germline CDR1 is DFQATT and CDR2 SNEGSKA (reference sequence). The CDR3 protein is CSAARAGIPLGEQYF. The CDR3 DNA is TGCAGTGCCGCCAGAGCGGGTATTCCCCTCGGCGAGCAGTACTTC.

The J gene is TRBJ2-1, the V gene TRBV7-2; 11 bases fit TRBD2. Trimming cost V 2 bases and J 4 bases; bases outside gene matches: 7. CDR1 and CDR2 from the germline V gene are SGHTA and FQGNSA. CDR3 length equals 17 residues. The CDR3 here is CASSLLAGGVDYNEQFF. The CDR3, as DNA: TGTGCCAGCAGCTTACTAGCGGGAGGAGTCGATTACAATGAGCAGTTCTTC. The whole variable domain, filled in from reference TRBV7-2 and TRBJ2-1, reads GAGVSQSPSNKVTEKGKDVELRCDPISGHTALYWYRQSLGQGLEFLIYFQGNSAPDKSGLPSDRFSAERTGGSVSTLTIQRTQQEDSAVYLCASSLLAGGVDYNEQFFGPGTRLTVL.

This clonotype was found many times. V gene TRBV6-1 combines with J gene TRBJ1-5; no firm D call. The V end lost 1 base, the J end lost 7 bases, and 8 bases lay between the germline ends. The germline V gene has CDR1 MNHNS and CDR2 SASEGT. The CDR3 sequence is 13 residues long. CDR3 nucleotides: TGTGCCAGCAGTGAAGGGGGATGGCAGCCCCAGCATTTT. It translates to CASSEGGWQPQHF.

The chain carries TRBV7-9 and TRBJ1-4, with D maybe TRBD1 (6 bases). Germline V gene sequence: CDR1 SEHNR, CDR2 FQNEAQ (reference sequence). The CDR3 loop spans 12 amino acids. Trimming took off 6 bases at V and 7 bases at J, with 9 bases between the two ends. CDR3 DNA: TGTGCCAGCAGTTACAGGGTTGAAAAACTGTTTTTT. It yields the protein CASSYRVEKLFF.

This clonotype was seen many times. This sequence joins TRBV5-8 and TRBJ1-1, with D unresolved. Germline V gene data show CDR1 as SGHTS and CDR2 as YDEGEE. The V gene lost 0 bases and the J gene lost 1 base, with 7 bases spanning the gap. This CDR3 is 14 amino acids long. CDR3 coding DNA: TGTGCCAGCAGCTTGGGGGCCCAGAACACTGAAGCTTTCTTT. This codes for CASSLGAQNTEAFF.

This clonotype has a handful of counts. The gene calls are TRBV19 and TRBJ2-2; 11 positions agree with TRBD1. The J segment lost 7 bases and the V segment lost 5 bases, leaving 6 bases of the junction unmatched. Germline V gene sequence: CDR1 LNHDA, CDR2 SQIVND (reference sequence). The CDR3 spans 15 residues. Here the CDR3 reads CASSADRGLVGELFF. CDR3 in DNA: TGTGCCAGTAGTGCGGACAGGGGGCTAGTCGGGGAGCTGTTTTTT.